Below, 5 T cell receptor beta chains from the same sample are listed, as sequenced in a study of CD8+CD57+ T cells in acquired aplastic anemia. Patients chosen for sequencing had CD8+CD57+ cells that had expanded, as shown by flow cytometry. According to the study, genomic DNA was the template for TCR beta VDJ and CDR3 profiling. TCRdb itself ran the reads through MiXCR, one entry per CDR3 protein. Found here are 150,000 to 200,000 distinct CDR3 sequences, about 45% of them singletons; the top ten hold 3.2%. Input material: sorted CD4+, CD8+, or CD8+CD57+ T cells (not recorded which) from PBMCs. These receptor sequences come from a human donor with aplastic anemia.

V usage is TRBV2 and J usage is TRBJ1-5; no clear D gene. CDR1 is SNHLY and CDR2 is FYNNEI in the germline V gene. The V gene lost 0 bases and the J gene lost 2 bases, with 8 bases spanning the gap. The CDR3 spans 15 residues. CDR3 DNA sequence: TGTGCCAGCAGTGAAGCTGGCGGGTGCAATCAGCCCCAGCATTTT. Translation: CASSEAGGCNQPQHF. The whole variable domain, remainder taken from reference TRBV2 and TRBJ1-5, is EPEVTQTPSHQVTQMGQEVILRCVPISNHLYFYWYRQILGQKVEFLVSFYNNEISEKSEIFDDQFSVERPDGSNFTLKIRSTKLEDSAMYFCASSEAGGCNQPQHFGDGTRLSIL.

This clonotype has a count of ten or more. J is TRBJ1-1 and V is TRBV7-3; TRBD1 agrees at 8 bases. In germline, CDR1 is SGHTA, CDR2 FQGTGA. The CDR3 runs 14 residues. The V gene end was trimmed by 5 bases and the J gene end by 2 bases; junction bases not matched to a gene: 4. The CDR3 loop is CASSLDRANTEAFF. The CDR3 DNA follows: TGTGCCAGCAGCCTGGACAGGGCAAACACTGAAGCTTTCTTT. Filled out from reference TRBV7-3 and TRBJ1-1, the complete variable domain reads GAGVSQTPSNKVTEKGKYVELRCDPISGHTALYWYRQSLGQGPEFLIYFQGTGAADDSGLPNDRFFAVRPEGSVSTLKIQRTERGDSAVYLCASSLDRANTEAFFGQGTRLTVV.

This clonotype was recorded many times. The CDR3 nucleotides are TGTGCCAGCAGTTCTAACAGGGACAGGACCTACGAGCAGTACTTC. Translated: CASSSNRDRTYEQYF. The chain couples TRBV12-3 or TRBV12-4 to TRBJ2-7, with TRBD1 matching 8 bases. With 4 bases clipped from V and 2 bases from J, the junction kept 7 bases outside the gene matches. This CDR3 spans 15 amino acids.

CDR3 bases: TGTGCCAGTAGTATATCTTCCCCGGGACAGGGCTACGAGCAGTACTTC. It specifies CASSISSPGQGYEQYF. The V call is TRBV19, the J call TRBJ2-7, with 9 bases fitting TRBD1. Looked up from germline, CDR1 is LNHDA and CDR2 is SQIVND (reference sequence). The length of the CDR3 is 16 residues. V lost 2 bases, J lost 3 bases, and 8 bases stayed unmatched.

This clonotype was found many times. The gene calls are TRBV5-8 and TRBJ2-2, with D unclear. Germline assignment: CDR1 SGHTS and CDR2 YDEGEE. Trimming stripped 1 base from V and 5 bases from J, with 6 bases between. The CDR3 is 13 residues long. The CDR3 protein is CASSLHGTGELFF. The CDR3 DNA reads TGTGCCAGCAGCTTGCACGGGACCGGGGAGCTGTTTTTT.